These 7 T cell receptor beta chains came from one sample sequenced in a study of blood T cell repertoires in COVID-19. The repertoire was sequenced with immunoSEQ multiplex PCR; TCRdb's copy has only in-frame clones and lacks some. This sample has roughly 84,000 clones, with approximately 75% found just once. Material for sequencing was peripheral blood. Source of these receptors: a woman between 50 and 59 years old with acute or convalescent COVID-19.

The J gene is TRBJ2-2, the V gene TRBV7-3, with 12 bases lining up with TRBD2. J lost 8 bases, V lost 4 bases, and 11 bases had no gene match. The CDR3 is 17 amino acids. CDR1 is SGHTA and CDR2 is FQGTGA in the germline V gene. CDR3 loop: CASSSPTSGGNKGELFF. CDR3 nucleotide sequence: TGTGCCAGCAGCTCCCCGACTAGCGGGGGAAATAAGGGGGAGCTGTTTTTT. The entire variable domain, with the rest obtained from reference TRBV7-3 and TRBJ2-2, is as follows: GAGVSQTPSNKVTEKGKYVELRCDPISGHTALYWYRQSLGQGPEFLIYFQGTGAADDSGLPNDRFFAVRPEGSVSTLKIQRTERGDSAVYLCASSSPTSGGNKGELFFGEGSRLTVL.

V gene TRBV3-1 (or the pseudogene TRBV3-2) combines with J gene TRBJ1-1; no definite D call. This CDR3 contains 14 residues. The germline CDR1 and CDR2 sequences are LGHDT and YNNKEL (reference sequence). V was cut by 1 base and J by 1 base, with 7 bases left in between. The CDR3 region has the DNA TGTGCCAGCAGCCAAGGACATCAGAACACTGAAGCTTTCTTT. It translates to CASSQGHQNTEAFF.

The chain's CDR3 is CASSFWTGPYTQYF. The CDR3 region has the DNA TGTGCCAGCAGTTTTTGGACAGGGCCCTATACGCAGTATTTT. The V and J genes are TRBV27 and TRBJ2-3, with TRBD1 matching 8 bases. The germline CDR1 and CDR2 sequences are MNHEY and SMNVEV (reference sequence). The CDR3 loop spans 14 amino acids. The ends lost 3 bases at V and 7 bases at J; junction bases unmatched: 6.

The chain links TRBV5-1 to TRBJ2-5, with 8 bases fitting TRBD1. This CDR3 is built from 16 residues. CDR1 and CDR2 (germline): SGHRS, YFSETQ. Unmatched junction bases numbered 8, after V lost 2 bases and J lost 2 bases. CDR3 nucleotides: TGCGCCAGCAGCTTAGGACAGGGAGGCCCTCAAGAGACCCAGTACTTC. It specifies CASSLGQGGPQETQYF.

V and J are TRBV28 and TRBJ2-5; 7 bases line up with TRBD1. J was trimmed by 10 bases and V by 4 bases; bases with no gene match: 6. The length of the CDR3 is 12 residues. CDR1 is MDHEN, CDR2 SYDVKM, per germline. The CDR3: CASSSDRDDQYF. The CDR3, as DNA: TGTGCCAGCAGTTCAGACAGGGATGACCAGTACTTC.

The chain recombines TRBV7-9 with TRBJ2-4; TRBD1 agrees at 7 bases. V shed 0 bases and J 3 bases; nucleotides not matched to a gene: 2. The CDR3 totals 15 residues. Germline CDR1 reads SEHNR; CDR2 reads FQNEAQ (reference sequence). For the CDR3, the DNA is TGTGCCAGCAGCTTAGCCGGGACAGTCAAAAACATTCAGTACTTC. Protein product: CASSLAGTVKNIQYF.

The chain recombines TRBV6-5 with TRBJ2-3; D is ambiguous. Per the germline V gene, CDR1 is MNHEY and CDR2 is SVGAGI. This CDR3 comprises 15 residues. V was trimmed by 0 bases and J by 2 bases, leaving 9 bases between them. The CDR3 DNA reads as TGTGCCAGCAGTTACTCTGGGCAATACACAGATACGCAGTATTTT. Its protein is CASSYSGQYTDTQYF.